These 23 T cell receptor beta chains were all obtained from the same sample, sequenced in a study of low-dose radiotherapy and immunotherapy resistance in tumors. The authors ran around 22 PCR cycles to amplify TCRs with a constant-region primer and V-primer adapter. TCRdb processed the reads anew with MiXCR; each CDR3 protein has one entry. The sample includes about 50,000 distinct CDR3 sequences, approximately 10% seen only once; the top ten take approximately 6%. Time point here: before trial treatment. Specimen: PBMCs, collected before treatment. Receptor source: a female donor with ovarian cancer.

This clonotype was counted between two and nine times. The likely explanation is a read error, given a far larger clone one base away. The chain couples TRBV12-3 or TRBV12-4 to TRBJ2-7; D is undetermined. The CDR3 extends over 11 amino acids. Trimming shortened V by 3 bases and J by 2 bases, and 2 bases separated the two germline ends. This CDR3 is CASSFAYEQYF. CDR3 DNA sequence: TGTGCCAGCAGTTTCGCCTACGAGCAGTACTTC.

This clonotype was picked up many times. This chain connects TRBV6-6 to TRBJ1-3; TRBD1 aligns across 8 bases. CDR3 length: 14 amino acids. J lost 2 bases, V lost 5 bases, and 2 bases had no gene match. The germline V gene has CDR1 MNHNY and CDR2 SVGAGI (reference sequence). The CDR3: CASSKQGAGNTIYF. CDR3 in DNA: TGTGCCAGCAGTAAACAGGGGGCTGGAAACACCATATATTTT.

As regards this clonotype: A far more abundant clone sits one base away, making this likely a read error. The chain is built from TRBV12-3 or TRBV12-4 and TRBJ2-7, with D possibly matching TRBD1 (5 bases). The CDR3 contains 15 residues. The CDR3, as DNA: TGTGCCAGCAGTTTTAGGCAGGGAACCTACAATGAGAAGTTCTTC. Protein sequence: CASSFRQGTYNEKFF.

This clonotype came up many times. The chain joins TRBV9 to TRBJ2-1, with 10 bases aligning to TRBD2. The ends lost 1 base at V and 5 bases at J; junction bases unmatched: 3. The CDR3 consists of 15 residues. Germline lookup yields CDR1 SGDLS and CDR2 YYNGEE. The CDR3 is CASSVTSGKDNEQFF. CDR3 nucleotide sequence: TGTGCCAGCAGCGTAACTAGCGGGAAGGACAATGAGCAGTTCTTC.

This clonotype came up many times. V usage is TRBV11-2 and J usage is TRBJ2-7; a possible D gene is TRBD2 (6 bases). Deletions cut 6 bases from V and 3 bases from J, with 15 bases between. CDR1 is SGHAT, CDR2 FQNNGV, per germline. This CDR3 region has 14 residues. Here the CDR3 reads CASRAAGRIYEQYF. The CDR3 DNA reads TGTGCCAGCAGGGCCGCCGGGAGAATCTACGAGCAGTACTTC. The full variable domain, rest sourced from reference TRBV11-2 and TRBJ2-7, is EAGVAQSPRYKIIEKRQSVAFWCNPISGHATLYWYQQILGQGPKLLIQFQNNGVVDDSQLPKDRFSAERLKGVDSTLKIQPAKLEDSAVYLCASRAAGRIYEQYFGPGTRLTVT.

In its sample, this clonotype is medium-sized (0.01 to 0.1%). The chain links TRBV18 to TRBJ2-7; D is undetermined. Germline assignment: CDR1 KGHSH and CDR2 LQKENI. V shed 3 bases and J shed 4 bases, with 16 bases lying between them. The CDR3 extends over 15 amino acids. Here the CDR3 DNA reads TGTGCCAGCTCACCTTCGGTAGGAGAGCTTTACGAGCAGTACTTC. Its translation: CASSPSVGELYEQYF.

The chain is built from TRBV2 and TRBJ1-2; 10 nucleotides agree with TRBD1. This CDR3 is built from 15 residues. Trimming removed 5 bases from V and 4 bases from J; junction bases left unmatched: 7. Per the germline V gene, CDR1 is SNHLY and CDR2 is FYNNEI. The CDR3 bases are TGTGCCAGCAGTACGGGGACAGGGGAAGGCTATGGCTACACCTTC. Amino acids: CASSTGTGEGYGYTF. Looking up the rest from reference TRBV2 and TRBJ1-2 gives the full variable domain: EPEVTQTPSHQVTQMGQEVILRCVPISNHLYFYWYRQILGQKVEFLVSFYNNEISEKSEIFDDQFSVERPDGSNFTLKIRSTKLEDSAMYFCASSTGTGEGYGYTFGSGTRLTVV.

This clonotype was picked up many times. The chain joins TRBV18 to TRBJ2-7; weak D call: TRBD2 (5 bases). Germline V gives CDR1 KGHSH, CDR2 LQKENI. CDR3 length: 14 residues. The V end was cut by 2 bases, the J end by 5 bases, with 13 bases between. CDR3 amino acids: CASSPLPEVNEQYF. CDR3 coding DNA: TGTGCCAGCTCACCATTGCCGGAGGTCAACGAGCAGTACTTC.

In regard to this clonotype: A far larger clone is one base from this, pointing to a likely read error. This chain joins TRBV27 and TRBJ1-5, with TRBD1 as a possible D gene (5 bases). Germline V gene data show CDR1 as MNHEY and CDR2 as SMNVEV (reference sequence). The CDR3 spans 14 residues. The CDR3 sequence is CATSALRQNQPQHF. The CDR3 nucleotides are TGTGCCACCAGTGCCTTGAGACAGAATCAGCCCCAGCATTTT.

This clonotype was found many times. The chain combines TRBV19 with TRBJ2-7, with D perhaps given as TRBD1 or TRBD2 (5 bases each). This CDR3 has 13 amino acids. Trimming removed 3 bases at V and 5 bases at J, with 11 bases between. The germline gives CDR1 LNHDA, CDR2 SQIVND (reference sequence). For the CDR3, the DNA is TGTGCCAGTAGTATGGGACCGGCTAACGAGCAGTACTTC. This encodes CASSMGPANEQYF. The whole variable domain, remainder taken from reference TRBV19 and TRBJ2-7, is DGGITQSPKYLFRKEGQNVTLSCEQNLNHDAMYWYRQDPGQGLRLIYYSQIVNDFQKGDIAEGYSVSREKKESFPLTVTSAQKNPTAFYLCASSMGPANEQYFGPGTRLTVT.

Only one count was recorded for this clonotype. Here the CDR3 reads CASSPELQGHEQFF. CDR3 nucleotide sequence: TGTGCCAGCTCCCCAGAGCTACAGGGACATGAGCAGTTCTTC. This chain joins TRBV18 and TRBJ2-1, with D maybe TRBD1 (6 bases). Deletions cut 6 bases from V and 8 bases from J, with 17 bases between. Germline V gene lookup returns CDR1 KGHSH and CDR2 LQKENI. The length of the CDR3 is 14 residues.

This clonotype occurred many times. This chain uses TRBV11-1 with TRBJ2-1; no definite D call. The CDR3 length is 14 residues. Germline CDR1 is SGHAT and CDR2 is FQDESV (reference sequence). The V and J ends lost 5 bases and 6 bases respectively, with 14 bases between them. CDR3 DNA: TGTGCCAGCAGCCGCGTTTTGGCATTCAATGAGCAGTTCTTC. Residues: CASSRVLAFNEQFF.

This clonotype was seen many times. The chain's CDR3 is CASGIKGIQFF. The CDR3 nucleotides are TGTGCCAGCGGAATAAAGGGAATCCAGTTCTTC. The chain carries TRBV2 and TRBJ2-1; no firm D call. The CDR3 has 11 residues. The ends were cut back, 8 bases at V and 13 bases at J, with 15 bases in the middle. Germline CDR1 is SNHLY and CDR2 is FYNNEI.

This clonotype showed up just a few times. The chain has TRBV6-1 and TRBJ1-6; 10 nucleotides line up with TRBD1. The CDR3 is made up of 14 amino acids. V lost 5 bases to trimming and J lost 6 bases; unmatched junction nucleotides: 1. Per the germline V gene, CDR1 is MNHNS and CDR2 is SASEGT. This CDR3 is CASSRDRGNSPLHF. The DNA for the CDR3 is TGTGCCAGCAGTCGGGACAGGGGTAATTCACCCCTCCACTTT.

This clonotype was observed at least ten times. DNA for the CDR3: TGTGCCAGTAGTATAGATCGGGACAGACGCTTGGATACGCAGTATTTT. Translating it yields CASSIDRDRRLDTQYF. The rearrangement joins TRBV19 to TRBJ2-3; 7 bases line up with TRBD1. Germline CDR1 and CDR2: LNHDA and SQIVND (reference sequence). The trim removed 0 bases at V and 6 bases at J, leaving 9 bases unmatched. This CDR3 region has 16 residues.

This clonotype showed up many times. The V and J genes are TRBV28 and TRBJ2-6, with unresolved D. Germline values: CDR1 MDHEN, CDR2 SYDVKM. The V end lost 2 bases, the J end lost 0 bases, and 8 bases lay between the germline ends. This CDR3 comprises 16 residues. The CDR3 here is CASSLGRLSGANVLTF. CDR3 coding DNA: TGTGCCAGCAGTTTAGGACGGCTCTCTGGGGCCAACGTCCTGACTTTC.

This clonotype was recorded at least ten times. The chain links TRBV25-1 to TRBJ1-6, with D perhaps matching TRBD1 (6 bases). This CDR3 has 15 amino acids. The V gene's germline CDR1 is MGHDK and CDR2 SYGVNS. Trimming removed 4 bases at V and 4 bases at J, with 11 bases between. In DNA, the CDR3 is TGTGCCAGCAGTGCGGGGGGCTCTTATAATTCACCCCTCCACTTT. Protein product: CASSAGGSYNSPLHF.

This clonotype was seen ten or more times. The V gene is TRBV5-5, the J gene TRBJ2-5, with 13 positions matching TRBD2. With V trimmed by 7 bases and J by 2 bases, 11 bases remained unmatched. CDR1 and CDR2 from the germline V gene are SGHKS and YYEKEE (reference sequence). The CDR3 has 17 amino acids. The CDR3 loop reads CASGPPGLAGLQETQYF. CDR3 nucleotides: TGTGCCAGCGGCCCTCCGGGACTAGCGGGGTTACAAGAGACCCAGTACTTC.

This clonotype was observed many times. The chain employs TRBV29-1 and TRBJ2-7, with TRBD2 as a possible D gene (6 bases). The CDR3 runs to 13 residues. Deletions cut 4 bases from V and 2 bases from J, with 12 bases between. Germline-derived CDR1 and CDR2 are SQVTM and ANQGSEA. The chain's CDR3 is CSVGGGRTYEQYF. The CDR3 coding sequence is TGCAGCGTTGGTGGGGGGAGGACCTACGAGCAGTACTTC.

This clonotype showed up many times. This chain links TRBV9 with TRBJ1-1; D is unresolved. In germline, CDR1 is SGDLS, CDR2 YYNGEE. The V end was cut by 4 bases, the J end by 6 bases, with 16 bases between. This CDR3 has 14 residues. CDR3 sequence reads: CASSLRQGLSEAFF. DNA of the CDR3: TGTGCCAGCAGCCTGAGACAAGGCCTGTCTGAAGCTTTCTTT.

This clonotype was picked up one time. The CDR3 sequence is CSAPDRGRGRNYGYTF. CDR3 in DNA: TGCAGTGCTCCAGACAGGGGGCGGGGGAGGAACTATGGCTACACCTTC. This sequence joins TRBV20-1 and TRBJ1-2; 10 nucleotides line up with TRBD1. The germline CDR1 and CDR2 sequences are DFQATT and SNEGSKA (reference sequence). CDR3 length equals 16 residues. J gave up 2 bases and V 5 bases, and 11 bases lay outside the gene matches.

This clonotype was seen only a few times. V is TRBV28 and J is TRBJ2-1; D is uncertain. Germline V gene data show CDR1 as MDHEN and CDR2 as SYDVKM. This CDR3 is built from 13 residues. V dropped 6 bases and J dropped 6 bases, with 12 bases sitting between them. For the CDR3, the DNA is TGTGCCAGCAGCCGCGCCTCGGGCAATGAGCAGTTCTTC. Amino acid sequence: CASSRASGNEQFF.

The V call is TRBV5-4, the J call TRBJ1-3; D not resolved. Germline loops: CDR1 SGHNT, CDR2 YYREEE (reference sequence). Deletions cut 4 bases from V and 3 bases from J, with 5 bases between. The CDR3 covers 12 residues. CDR3 DNA: TGTGCCAGCAGCACTAGTGGAAACACCATATATTTT. As protein: CASSTSGNTIYF.